This passage covers 28 T cell receptor beta chains from one sample sequenced in a study of CD8+ T cells in alopecia areata. Extraction and reverse transcription of RNA yielded cDNA as the sequencing template. Clones were read by immunoSEQ multiplex PCR, and TCRdb kept only the in-frame ones, dropping some. The data hold 100,000 to 130,000 clones, with 84% observed a single time. Treatment defined: oral pan-JAK inhibitor, 5-10 mg twice daily. The input for sequencing was CD8+ T cells sorted from blood, taken at week 24, from a patient treated with tofacitinib. These TCRs come from a human donor with alopecia areata.

The chain carries TRBV19 and TRBJ1-6; D may be TRBD1 (5 bases). This CDR3 is 15 amino acids long. Germline CDR1 reads LNHDA; CDR2 reads SQIVND (reference sequence). Trimming left V 7 bases short and J 6 bases short, with 16 bases between. CDR3 bases: TGTGCCAGTAACGTACGGGACGGAATTAATTCACCCCTCCACTTT. It encodes CASNVRDGINSPLHF.

This clone was recorded only once. The rearrangement uses TRBV9 and TRBJ2-7; D perhaps matches TRBD2 (7 bases). V lost 3 bases, J lost 3 bases, and 19 bases lay in between. Per germline, CDR1 SGDLS and CDR2 YYNGEE. The CDR3 has 16 amino acids. The CDR3 sequence is CASSGGLGGRDYEQYF. CDR3 nucleotides: TGTGCCAGCAGCGGAGGCCTCGGGGGGCGAGACTACGAGCAGTACTTC.

To note about this clone: Other DNA sequences in the sample encode the same CDR3. The chain joins TRBV5-1 to TRBJ1-1; D is possibly TRBD1 (5 bases). In germline, CDR1 is SGHRS, CDR2 YFSETQ. The V end was cut by 1 base, the J end by 1 base, with 8 bases between. The CDR3 covers 14 residues. In DNA, the CDR3 is TGCGCCAGCAGCTTGAGGGGTGCGAACACTGAAGCTTTCTTT. It yields the protein CASSLRGANTEAFF.

The chain joins TRBV9 to TRBJ2-2; 8 nucleotides line up with TRBD1. The CDR3 extends over 17 amino acids. Trimming took 3 bases from V and 2 from J; bases not matched to a gene: 9. The germline gives CDR1 SGDLS, CDR2 YYNGEE. The CDR3 here is CASSAPKGQANTGELFF. The CDR3 DNA reads as TGTGCCAGCAGCGCCCCCAAGGGACAGGCCAACACCGGGGAGCTGTTTTTT.

This clone came up once. The chain carries TRBV7-9 and TRBJ2-7; TRBD1 aligns across 8 bases. CDR3 length: 14 amino acids. Looked up from germline, CDR1 is SEHNR and CDR2 is FQNEAQ (reference sequence). The V segment lost 1 base and the J segment 6 bases; nucleotides outside the gene matches: 5. The CDR3 loop is CASSLVQGASEQYF. The CDR3 DNA reads TGTGCCAGCAGCTTAGTGCAGGGGGCCTCCGAGCAGTACTTC.

This clone occurred a few times. The chain combines TRBV7-9 with TRBJ1-2; the match to TRBD1 covers 7 bases. Germline V gene sequence: CDR1 SEHNR, CDR2 FQNEAQ (reference sequence). V was pared by 3 bases and J by 6 bases, with 7 bases of the junction left unmatched. The CDR3 runs to 14 residues. CDR3 nucleotide sequence: TGTGCCAGCAGCTTGCTAGGGGGCGCCGATGGCTACACCTTC. Translation gives CASSLLGGADGYTF. The full variable domain, with the rest looked up from reference TRBV7-9 and TRBJ1-2, is DTGVSQNPRHKITKRGQNVTFRCDPISEHNRLYWYRQTLGQGPEFLTYFQNEAQLEKSRLLSDRFSAERPKGSFSTLEIQRTEQGDSAMYLCASSLLGGADGYTFGSGTRLTVV.

The V gene is TRBV6-4, the J gene TRBJ1-6; 7 nucleotides match TRBD1. J lost 1 base, V lost 3 bases, and 0 bases had no gene match. Germline V gives CDR1 MRHNA, CDR2 SNTAGT. CDR3 length equals 15 residues. In DNA form, the CDR3 reads TGTGCCAGCAGTGAGGACAGGTCCTATAATTCACCCCTCCACTTT. Translation: CASSEDRSYNSPLHF.

The chain has TRBV27 and TRBJ1-1, with a tentative D call TRBD1 (5 bases). Trimming took off 3 bases at V and 0 bases at J, with 8 bases between the two ends. This CDR3 has 14 residues. Germline CDR1 and CDR2: MNHEY and SMNVEV (reference sequence). Here the CDR3 DNA reads TGTGCCAGCAGTTTTAAGGGGTTGAACACTGAAGCTTTCTTT. This codes for CASSFKGLNTEAFF.

V usage is TRBV7-9 and J usage is TRBJ2-7; 9 bases match TRBD2. The trim removed 5 bases at V and 2 bases at J, leaving 13 bases unmatched. This CDR3 is built from 17 residues. The germline gives CDR1 SEHNR, CDR2 FQNEAQ (reference sequence). The CDR3 sequence is CASSPPLAGASTYEQYF. CDR3 nucleotide sequence: TGTGCCAGCAGCCCCCCGTTAGCGGGGGCCTCGACCTACGAGCAGTACTTC.

The chain employs TRBV6-5 and TRBJ1-1, with D unresolved. This CDR3 contains 13 residues. Per the germline V gene, CDR1 is MNHEY and CDR2 is SVGAGI. Trimming took 6 bases from V and 6 from J, leaving 14 bases between them. The CDR3 bases are TGTGCCAGCAGGCCGATGGGGTTCTCTGAAGCTTTCTTT. Its protein is CASRPMGFSEAFF.

The chain is built from TRBV2 and TRBJ1-1; D gene ambiguous. CDR1 is SNHLY and CDR2 is FYNNEI in the germline V gene. With 6 bases removed from V and 4 bases from J, the gap between germline ends came to 9 bases. The CDR3 is 12 amino acids. As DNA, the CDR3 is TGTGCCAGCAGATGGGTGGGCACTGAAGCTTTCTTT. Encoded protein: CASRWVGTEAFF.

This clone appeared a single time. The chain couples TRBV7-9 to TRBJ1-4; perhaps TRBD1 as D (6 bases). Trimming cost V 3 bases and J 3 bases, with 11 bases left between them. The CDR3 loop spans 15 amino acids. The germline V gene has CDR1 SEHNR and CDR2 FQNEAQ (reference sequence). In DNA form, the CDR3 reads TGTGCCAGCAGCTTTGGACAGTTCTCTAATGAAAAACTGTTTTTT. Its translation is CASSFGQFSNEKLFF.

The chain carries TRBV5-4 and TRBJ2-7, with 10 bases lining up with TRBD2. Germline V gene lookup returns CDR1 SGHNT and CDR2 YYREEE (reference sequence). The CDR3 sequence is 14 residues long. The V gene end was trimmed by 0 bases and the J gene end by 5 bases; junction bases not matched to a gene: 2. CDR3 nucleotide sequence: TGTGCCAGCAGCTTGGCTAGCGGGGGCCACGAGCAGTACTTC. It codes for CASSLASGGHEQYF.

The genes are TRBV19 and TRBJ1-5, with D perhaps TRBD1 (5 bases). This CDR3 has 15 amino acids. Trimming removed 6 bases from V and 3 bases from J, with 15 bases in between. From germline, CDR1 is LNHDA and CDR2 SQIVND (reference sequence). In DNA, the CDR3 is TGTGCCAGTAGGGCGGTGGGGGGACTCAATCAGCCCCAGCATTTT. Translated, it gives CASRAVGGLNQPQHF. The whole variable domain, remainder taken from reference TRBV19 and TRBJ1-5, is DGGITQSPKYLFRKEGQNVTLSCEQNLNHDAMYWYRQDPGQGLRLIYYSQIVNDFQKGDIAEGYSVSREKKESFPLTVTSAQKNPTAFYLCASRAVGGLNQPQHFGDGTRLSIL.

The table lists this clone with a few counts. The chain couples TRBV29-1 to TRBJ2-3; 12 nucleotides line up with TRBD1. CDR3 length: 16 amino acids. In germline, CDR1 is SQVTM, CDR2 ANQGSEA. V lost 3 bases and J lost 2; bases outside the gene matches: 6. For the CDR3, the DNA is TGCAGCGTTGACCCAGGGACAGGGGGCTACACAGATACGCAGTATTTT. It codes for CSVDPGTGGYTDTQYF.

The chain carries TRBV7-2 and TRBJ2-7; no definite D call. The CDR3 contains 12 residues. CDR1 is SGHTA and CDR2 is FQGNSA in the germline V gene. The V and J ends lost 1 base and 7 bases respectively, with 8 bases between them. DNA of the CDR3: TGTGCCAGCAGCTTAGGTATCTGGGAGCAGTACTTC. Translation: CASSLGIWEQYF. The entire variable domain, with the rest obtained from reference TRBV7-2 and TRBJ2-7, is as follows: GAGVSQSPSNKVTEKGKDVELRCDPISGHTALYWYRQSLGQGLEFLIYFQGNSAPDKSGLPSDRFSAERTGGSVSTLTIQRTQQEDSAVYLCASSLGIWEQYFGPGTRLTVT.

V is TRBV11-2 and J is TRBJ2-5; no clear D. Germline V lookup: CDR1 SGHAT, CDR2 FQNNGV. Trimming left V 6 bases short and J 5 bases short, with 22 bases between. CDR3 length equals 16 residues. In nucleotides, the CDR3 is TGTGCCAGCAGTTTCCCTTCCGGACCCGACGGGGAGACCCAGTACTTC. It yields the protein CASSFPSGPDGETQYF.

The chain links TRBV2 to TRBJ2-5; D is unclear. The CDR3 is 15 residues long. Trimming removed 3 bases from V and 1 base from J, with 12 bases in between. The V gene's germline CDR1 is SNHLY and CDR2 FYNNEI. CDR3 sequence: CASSERLDFQETQYF. The CDR3, as DNA: TGTGCCAGCAGTGAGAGACTCGACTTCCAAGAGACCCAGTACTTC.

The V gene is TRBV10-1, the J gene TRBJ2-5; TRBD2 is a possible D gene (5 bases). This CDR3 is built from 14 residues. V lost 0 bases and J 4 bases, leaving 9 bases between the germline ends. The germline V gene has CDR1 WNHNN and CDR2 SYGVQD (reference sequence). CDR3 bases: TGCGCCAGCAGTGAGTCAGCTCTAGCAGAGACCCAGTACTTC. It codes for CASSESALAETQYF.

This chain connects TRBV19 to TRBJ2-7; D may be TRBD1 (6 bases). Germline V gene sequence: CDR1 LNHDA, CDR2 SQIVND (reference sequence). The CDR3 has 16 amino acids. V lost 6 bases and J 2 bases, leaving 20 bases between the germline ends. The CDR3 loop is CASSIHRDKAPYEQYF. DNA of the CDR3: TGTGCCAGTAGCATCCACCGGGACAAAGCCCCCTACGAGCAGTACTTC.

The rearrangement joins TRBV9 to TRBJ2-7; D may be TRBD1 (5 bases). V gave up 4 bases and J gave up 6 bases, with 14 bases separating them. Germline V CDR1 and CDR2: SGDLS, YYNGEE. This CDR3 has 13 amino acids. CDR3 nucleotides: TGTGCCAGCAGCCCCAACCAGGGAACCGAGCAGTACTTC. Protein sequence: CASSPNQGTEQYF.

V and J are TRBV4-1 and TRBJ2-7; 10 bases map to TRBD1. CDR1 is MGHRA, CDR2 YSYEKL, per germline. The CDR3 has 15 amino acids. V lost 1 base to trimming and J lost 5 bases; unmatched junction nucleotides: 5. The CDR3 DNA is TGCGCCAGCAGCCAAGTTTGGGGACAGGGGAACGAGCAGTACTTC. It translates to CASSQVWGQGNEQYF.

The chain carries TRBV7-9 and TRBJ2-1; tentative D call: TRBD1 (6 bases). This CDR3 contains 17 residues. Germline CDR1 and CDR2: SEHNR and FQNEAQ (reference sequence). The V gene lost 5 bases and the J gene lost 0 bases, with 17 bases spanning the gap. CDR3 amino acids: CASSPPQGQDSYNEQFF. In DNA, the CDR3 is TGTGCCAGCAGCCCACCGCAGGGACAAGACTCCTACAATGAGCAGTTCTTC.

This clone was seen only once. The gene calls are TRBV6-1 and TRBJ1-4; D possibly corresponds to TRBD1 (5 bases). Germline lookup yields CDR1 MNHNS and CDR2 SASEGT. The V end lost 6 bases, the J end lost 0 bases, and 11 bases lay between the germline ends. The CDR3 contains 15 residues. CDR3 in amino acids: CASRGRLATNEKLFF. CDR3 nucleotide sequence: TGTGCCAGCAGGGGACGTTTAGCAACTAATGAAAAACTGTTTTTT.

The chain uses TRBV7-9 and TRBJ1-6; no clear D gene. Trimming shortened V by 2 bases and J by 5 bases, and 13 bases separated the two germline ends. The CDR3 sequence is 16 residues long. Germline V gene data show CDR1 as SEHNR and CDR2 as FQNEAQ (reference sequence). The CDR3 sequence is CASSLLSEANNSPLHF. For the CDR3, the DNA is TGTGCCAGCAGCTTACTTTCGGAGGCGAATAATTCACCCCTCCACTTT.

This clone occurred a few times. The sample has other DNA sequences that encode this CDR3 too. The chain combines TRBV7-8 with TRBJ2-3; 9 positions match TRBD1. The junction had 10 bases not matched to a gene; V was cut back by 3 bases and J by 6 bases. This CDR3 spans 16 amino acids. Germline V gene sequence: CDR1 SGHVS, CDR2 FQNEAQ. DNA for the CDR3: TGTGCCAGCAGCTTCGATACAGGGGGCGCTTTGGATACGCAGTATTTT. Translating it yields CASSFDTGGALDTQYF.

The chain employs TRBV15 and TRBJ2-5; 8 positions match TRBD1. The germline V gene encodes CDR1 LNHNV and CDR2 YYDKDF (reference sequence). V gave up 5 bases and J gave up 4 bases; unmatched junction bases: 12. This CDR3 contains 16 residues. The CDR3 protein is CATSSPGGRVRETQYF. DNA of the CDR3: TGTGCCACCAGCTCGCCAGGGGGCAGGGTCAGAGAGACCCAGTACTTC.

V is TRBV7-9 and J is TRBJ1-4, with D possibly matching TRBD1 (5 bases). In germline, CDR1 is SEHNR, CDR2 FQNEAQ (reference sequence). Deletions cut 5 bases from V and 7 bases from J, with 17 bases between. This CDR3 contains 15 residues. The CDR3 region has the DNA TGTGCCAGCAGCCCCAGGCTGGAGGGGAGTGAAAAACTGTTTTTT. It translates to CASSPRLEGSEKLFF. Full variable domain (outside the CDR3, taken from reference TRBV7-9 and TRBJ1-4): DTGVSQNPRHKITKRGQNVTFRCDPISEHNRLYWYRQTLGQGPEFLTYFQNEAQLEKSRLLSDRFSAERPKGSFSTLEIQRTEQGDSAMYLCASSPRLEGSEKLFFGSGTQLSVL.